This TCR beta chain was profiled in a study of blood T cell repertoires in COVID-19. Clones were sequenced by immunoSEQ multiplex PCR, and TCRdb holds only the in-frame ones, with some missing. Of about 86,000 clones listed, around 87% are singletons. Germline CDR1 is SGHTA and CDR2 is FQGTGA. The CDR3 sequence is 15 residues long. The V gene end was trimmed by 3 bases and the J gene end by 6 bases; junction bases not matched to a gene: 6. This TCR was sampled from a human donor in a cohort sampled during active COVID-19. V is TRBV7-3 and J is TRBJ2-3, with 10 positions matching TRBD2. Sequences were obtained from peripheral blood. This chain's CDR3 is CASSFFTSGADTQYF. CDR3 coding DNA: TGTGCCAGCAGCTTCTTCACTAGCGGGGCCGATACGCAGTATTTT.